This record covers a single T cell receptor (beta chain). What it binds is unknown. The CDR3 sequence is 12 residues long. V lost 7 bases to trimming and J lost 3 bases, with 11 bases between them. The germline V gene has CDR1 SGHNT and CDR2 YYREEE (reference sequence). The record originates from a study of T cell responses to AZD1222 COVID-19 vaccine. Broader study findings: The reported proportion of spike-specific TCRs targeting unmutated variant regions was nearly half. Donor demographics were predominantly white British with a female majority; clonal diversity may be underestimated. Spike-wide vaccine-associated CD4 TCRs dominated at 160-218 and 743-854. At study baseline, merely several AZD1222 recipients were seropositive.

Repertoires were generated with immunoSEQ multiplex PCR, while TCRdb's copy carries only in-frame clones and drops some. The table shows 160,000 or so clones, with more than 80% occurring only once. This clonotype originated in an adult who received the MenACWY meningococcal vaccine as a control. V and J are TRBV5-4 and TRBJ2-7, with D perhaps TRBD1 (5 bases). The source was peripheral blood, collected 28 days after the second dose of the MenACWY control vaccine. This CDR3 reads CASSQGIYEQYF. The CDR3 DNA is TGTGCCAGCTCCCAGGGAATCTACGAGCAGTACTTC.